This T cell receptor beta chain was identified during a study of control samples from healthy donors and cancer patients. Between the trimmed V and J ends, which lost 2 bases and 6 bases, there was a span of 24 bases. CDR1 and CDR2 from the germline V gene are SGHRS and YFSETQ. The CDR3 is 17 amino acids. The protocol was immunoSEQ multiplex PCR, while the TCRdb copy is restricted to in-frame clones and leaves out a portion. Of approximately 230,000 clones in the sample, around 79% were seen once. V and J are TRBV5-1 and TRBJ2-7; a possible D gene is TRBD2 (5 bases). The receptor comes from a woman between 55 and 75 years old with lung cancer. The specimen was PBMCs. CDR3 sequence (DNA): TGCGCCAGCAGCTTCGAGGGTCAGACTTACACGAAAAGCGAGCAGTACTTC. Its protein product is CASSFEGQTYTKSEQYF.